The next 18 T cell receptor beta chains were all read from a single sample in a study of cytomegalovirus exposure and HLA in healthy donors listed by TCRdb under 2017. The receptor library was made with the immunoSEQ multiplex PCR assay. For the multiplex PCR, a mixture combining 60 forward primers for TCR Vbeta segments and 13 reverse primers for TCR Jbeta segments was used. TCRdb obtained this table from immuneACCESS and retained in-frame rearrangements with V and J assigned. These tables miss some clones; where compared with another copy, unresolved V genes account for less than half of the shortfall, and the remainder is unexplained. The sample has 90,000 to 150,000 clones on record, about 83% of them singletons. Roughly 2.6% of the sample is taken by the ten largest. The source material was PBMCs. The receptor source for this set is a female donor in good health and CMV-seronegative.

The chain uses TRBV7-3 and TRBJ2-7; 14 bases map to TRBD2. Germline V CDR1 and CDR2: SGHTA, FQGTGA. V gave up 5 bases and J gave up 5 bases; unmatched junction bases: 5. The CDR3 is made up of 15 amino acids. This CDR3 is CASSATSGGADEQYF. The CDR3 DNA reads TGTGCCAGCAGCGCGACTAGCGGGGGGGCCGACGAGCAGTACTTC. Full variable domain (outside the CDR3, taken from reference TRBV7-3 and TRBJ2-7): GAGVSQTPSNKVTEKGKYVELRCDPISGHTALYWYRQSLGQGPEFLIYFQGTGAADDSGLPNDRFFAVRPEGSVSTLKIQRTERGDSAVYLCASSATSGGADEQYFGPGTRLTVT.

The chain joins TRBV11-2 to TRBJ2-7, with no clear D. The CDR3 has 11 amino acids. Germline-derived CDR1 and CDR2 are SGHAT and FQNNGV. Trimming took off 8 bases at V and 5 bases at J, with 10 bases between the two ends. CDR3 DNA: TGTGCCAGCCAGAGGTTTCACGAGCAGTACTTC. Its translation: CASQRFHEQYF.

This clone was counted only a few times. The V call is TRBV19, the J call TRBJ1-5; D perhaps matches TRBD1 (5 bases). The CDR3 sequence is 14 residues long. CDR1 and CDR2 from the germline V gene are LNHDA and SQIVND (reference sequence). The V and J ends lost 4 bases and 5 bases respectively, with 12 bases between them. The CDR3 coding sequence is TGTGCCAGTAGTAAGGCAGGGAGGGATCAGCCCCAGCATTTT. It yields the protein CASSKAGRDQPQHF.

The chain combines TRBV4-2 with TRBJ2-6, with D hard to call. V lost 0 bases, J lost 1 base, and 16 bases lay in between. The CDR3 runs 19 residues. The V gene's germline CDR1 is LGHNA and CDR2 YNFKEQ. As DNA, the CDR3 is TGTGCCAGCAGCCAAGATTGGGCAGCAGGATCATCTGGGGCCAACGTCCTGACTTTC. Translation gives CASSQDWAAGSSGANVLTF.

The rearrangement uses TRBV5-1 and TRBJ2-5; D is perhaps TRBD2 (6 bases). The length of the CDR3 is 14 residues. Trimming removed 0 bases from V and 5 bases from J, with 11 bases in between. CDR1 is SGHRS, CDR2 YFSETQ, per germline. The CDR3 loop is CASSLASATETQYF. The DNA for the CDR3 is TGCGCCAGCAGCTTGGCTAGCGCAACGGAGACCCAGTACTTC.

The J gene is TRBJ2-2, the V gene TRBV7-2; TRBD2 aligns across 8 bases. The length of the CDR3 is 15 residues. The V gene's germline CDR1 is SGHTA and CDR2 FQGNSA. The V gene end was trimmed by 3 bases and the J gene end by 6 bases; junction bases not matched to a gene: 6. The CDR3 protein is CASSLGRRGAGELFF. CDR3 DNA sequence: TGTGCCAGCAGCTTGGGGCGGCGGGGGGCCGGGGAGCTGTTTTTT.

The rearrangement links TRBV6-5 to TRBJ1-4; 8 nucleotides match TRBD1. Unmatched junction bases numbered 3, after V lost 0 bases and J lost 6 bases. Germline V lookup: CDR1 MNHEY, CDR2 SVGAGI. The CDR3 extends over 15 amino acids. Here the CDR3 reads CASSYSDRVDEKLFF. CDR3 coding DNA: TGTGCCAGCAGTTACTCGGACAGGGTAGATGAAAAACTGTTTTTT.

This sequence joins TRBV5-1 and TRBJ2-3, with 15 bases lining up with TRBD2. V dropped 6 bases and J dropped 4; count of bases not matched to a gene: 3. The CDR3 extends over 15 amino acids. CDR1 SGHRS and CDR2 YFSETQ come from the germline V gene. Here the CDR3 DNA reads TGCGCCAGCAAAAGGACTAGCGGGGGGGCAGATACGCAGTATTTT. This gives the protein CASKRTSGGADTQYF.

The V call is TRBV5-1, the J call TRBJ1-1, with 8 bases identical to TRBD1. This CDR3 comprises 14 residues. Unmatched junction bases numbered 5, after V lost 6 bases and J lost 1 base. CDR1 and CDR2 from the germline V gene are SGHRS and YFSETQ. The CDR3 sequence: CASKQGAGNTEAFF. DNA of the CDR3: TGCGCCAGCAAGCAGGGGGCTGGGAACACTGAAGCTTTCTTT.

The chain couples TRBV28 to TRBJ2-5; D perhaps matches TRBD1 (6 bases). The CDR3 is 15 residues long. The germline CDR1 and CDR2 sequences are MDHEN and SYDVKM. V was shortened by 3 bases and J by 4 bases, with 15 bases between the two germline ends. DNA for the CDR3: TGTGCCAGCAGTTTGCCCAGGGGTGAAGCAGAGACCCAGTACTTC. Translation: CASSLPRGEAETQYF.

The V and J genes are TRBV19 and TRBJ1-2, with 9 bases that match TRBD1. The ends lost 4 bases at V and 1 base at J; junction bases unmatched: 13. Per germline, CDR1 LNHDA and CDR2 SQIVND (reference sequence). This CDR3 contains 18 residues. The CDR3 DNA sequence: TGTGCCAGTAGTAGAGTGGTGTTTAGGACAGGGGATAACTATGGCTACACCTTC. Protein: CASSRVVFRTGDNYGYTF.

The CDR3 protein is CASSLAEHSEAFF. In nucleotides, the CDR3 is TGTGCCAGCAGCTTAGCGGAGCATTCTGAAGCTTTCTTT. The chain carries TRBV7-9 and TRBJ1-1; D gene unclear. Germline CDR1 is SEHNR and CDR2 is FQNEAQ (reference sequence). V lost 0 bases, J lost 6 bases, and 8 bases lay in between. The CDR3 spans 13 residues.

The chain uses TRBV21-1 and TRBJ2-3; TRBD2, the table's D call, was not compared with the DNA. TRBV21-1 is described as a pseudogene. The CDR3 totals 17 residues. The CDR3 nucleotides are TGTGCCAGCAGCAAAGATCGGGCGGGGGGCCGCACAGATACGCAGTATTTT. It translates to CASSKDRAGGRTDTQYF.

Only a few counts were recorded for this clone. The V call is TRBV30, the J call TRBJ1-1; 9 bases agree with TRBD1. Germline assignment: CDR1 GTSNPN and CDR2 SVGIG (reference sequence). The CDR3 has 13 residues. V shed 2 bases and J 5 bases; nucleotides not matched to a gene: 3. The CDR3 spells CAWSPTGGTEAFF. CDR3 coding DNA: TGTGCCTGGAGTCCGACAGGGGGAACTGAAGCTTTCTTT. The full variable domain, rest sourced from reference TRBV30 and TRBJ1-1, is SQTIHQWPATLVQPVGSPLSLECTVEGTSNPNLYWYRQAAGRGLQLLFYSVGIGQISSEVPQNLSASRPQDRQFILSSKKLLLSDSGFYLCAWSPTGGTEAFFGQGTRLTVV.

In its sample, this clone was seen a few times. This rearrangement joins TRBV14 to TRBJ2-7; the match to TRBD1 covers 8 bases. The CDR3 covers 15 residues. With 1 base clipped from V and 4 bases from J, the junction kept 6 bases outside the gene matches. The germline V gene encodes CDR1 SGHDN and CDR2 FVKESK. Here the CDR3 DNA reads TGTGCCAGCAGCCAAGGGACAGGGATAGGGTACGAGCAGTACTTC. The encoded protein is CASSQGTGIGYEQYF.

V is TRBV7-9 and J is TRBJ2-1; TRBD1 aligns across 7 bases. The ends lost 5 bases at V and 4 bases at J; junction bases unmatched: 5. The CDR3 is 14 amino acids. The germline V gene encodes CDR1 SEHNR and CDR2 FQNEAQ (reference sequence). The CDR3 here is CASSPRDRYNEQFF. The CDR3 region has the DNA TGTGCCAGCAGCCCTAGGGACAGATACAATGAGCAGTTCTTC.

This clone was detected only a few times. CDR3 sequence: CSSLGAGVDTEAFF. The DNA for the CDR3 is TGCAGCTCCTTAGGGGCGGGGGTGGACACTGAAGCTTTCTTT. The chain couples TRBV29-1 to TRBJ1-1; maybe TRBD1 (5 bases). The CDR3 loop spans 14 amino acids. Germline V gene data show CDR1 as SQVTM and CDR2 as ANQGSEA. V lost 8 bases and J lost 3, with 19 bases in between.

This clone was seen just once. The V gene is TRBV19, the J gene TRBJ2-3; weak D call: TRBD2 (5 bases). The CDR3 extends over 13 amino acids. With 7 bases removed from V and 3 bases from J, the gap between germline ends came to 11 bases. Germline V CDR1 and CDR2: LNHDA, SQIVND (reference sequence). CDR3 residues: CASTPRGTDTQYF. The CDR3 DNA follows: TGTGCCAGTACCCCCCGGGGAACAGATACGCAGTATTTT.